In its sample, the clone carrying this T cell receptor beta chain was seen a few times. The entry originates in a study of identical twins. TCRdb passed the 5' RACE reads through MiXCR, listing each CDR3 protein once. This sample carries about 160,000 distinct CDR3 sequences, 3% to 4.5% of them seen once, and the ten largest clones take about 7.8%. Germline lookup yields CDR1 SNHLY and CDR2 FYNNEI. The V end lost 6 bases, the J end lost 11 bases, and 19 bases lay between the germline ends. The CDR3 sequence is 14 residues long. Material for sequencing was memory T cells sorted from blood. The genes are TRBV2 and TRBJ1-4; D may be TRBD1 (5 bases). This TCR was recovered from a young man in good health. The DNA of the CDR3 is TGTGCCAGCAGCCTCACCCGGGAGGAGGGGAAACTGTTTTTT. Translating it yields CASSLTREEGKLFF.